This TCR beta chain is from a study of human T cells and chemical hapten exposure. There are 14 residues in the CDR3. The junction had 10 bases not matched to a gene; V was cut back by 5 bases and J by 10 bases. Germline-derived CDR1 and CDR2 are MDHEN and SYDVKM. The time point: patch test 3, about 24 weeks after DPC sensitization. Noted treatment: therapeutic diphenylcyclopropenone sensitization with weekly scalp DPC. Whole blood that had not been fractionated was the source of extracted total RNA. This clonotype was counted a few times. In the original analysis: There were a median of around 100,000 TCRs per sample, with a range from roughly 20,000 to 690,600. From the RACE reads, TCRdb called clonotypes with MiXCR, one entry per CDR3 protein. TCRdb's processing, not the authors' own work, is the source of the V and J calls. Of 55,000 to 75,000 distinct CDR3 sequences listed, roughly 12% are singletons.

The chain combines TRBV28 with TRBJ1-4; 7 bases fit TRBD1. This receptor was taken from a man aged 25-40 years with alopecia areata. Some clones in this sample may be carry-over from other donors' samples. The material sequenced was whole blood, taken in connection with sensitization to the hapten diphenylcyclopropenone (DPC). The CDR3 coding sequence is TGTGCCAGCAGTAGCACGGCAGGGGGGAGAAAACTGTTTTTT. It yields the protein CASSSTAGGRKLFF.